Reported below is one T cell receptor beta chain. What it recognizes is unknown. The record originates from a study of cytomegalovirus exposure and HLA in healthy donors. Per germline, CDR1 MDHEN and CDR2 SYDVKM. V lost 5 bases and J lost 0, with 8 bases in between. There are 14 residues in the CDR3. Primers included in the PCR were 60 Vbeta and 13 Jbeta primers. In the authors' methods: The count from a later analysis was some 76 million unique TCR beta chains, approximately 9.9 million of them shared. Profiling relied on immunoSEQ multiplex PCR, and the TCRdb table lists in-frame clones only, not all of them. That table gives V, J and clone size, and the DNA gave D and trimming. The sample holds over 95,000 clones; around three quarters are singletons and the top ten take 2%. Findings and caveats of the study: In presence/absence analyses, roughly uniform sequencing depth across donors was assumed. It was reported that the classifier diagnosed cytomegalovirus status with high specificity and sensitivity in both the original and validation cohorts.

This receptor was obtained from a man aged 40-50 years in good health and CMV-seronegative. The rearrangement uses TRBV28 and TRBJ1-5; D is unclear. The specimen sequenced was PBMCs. The CDR3 DNA sequence: TGTGCCAGCAGTCCCCTTATTAGCAATCAGCCCCAGCATTTT. Its translation: CASSPLISNQPQHF.